These 13 T cell receptor beta chains share one sample of origin, sequenced in a study of blood T cell repertoires in COVID-19. Some clones are missing from TCRdb's copy, which holds only in-frame ones; the method was immunoSEQ multiplex PCR. The data contain more than 75,000 clones, around 85% of them singletons. The specimen sequenced was peripheral blood. The receptors here all came from an elderly woman with active or convalescent COVID-19.

The chain combines TRBV2 with TRBJ2-2; TRBD1 aligns across 12 bases. The CDR3 has 15 amino acids. J lost 4 bases, V lost 8 bases, and 5 bases had no gene match. Germline loops: CDR1 SNHLY, CDR2 FYNNEI. CDR3 region: CASCRDRGPTGELFF. For the CDR3, the DNA is TGTGCCAGCTGCCGGGACAGGGGGCCCACCGGGGAGCTGTTTTTT.

V and J are TRBV20-1 and TRBJ1-6; 9 nucleotides align to TRBD1. Germline V gives CDR1 DFQATT, CDR2 SNEGSKA (reference sequence). The junction had 0 bases not matched to a gene; V was cut back by 3 bases and J by 12 bases. This CDR3 has 11 amino acids. CDR3 in amino acids: CSARDRGPLHF. Written as DNA, the CDR3 is TGCAGTGCTAGGGACAGGGGACCCCTCCACTTT.

The chain uses TRBV7-9 and TRBJ1-2, with 7 bases identical to TRBD1. This CDR3 has 14 residues. Trimming cost V 5 bases and J 0 bases; bases outside gene matches: 3. Germline V CDR1 and CDR2: SEHNR, FQNEAQ (reference sequence). The CDR3 here is CASSRTGANYGYTF. The DNA for the CDR3 is TGTGCCAGCAGCCGGACAGGAGCTAACTATGGCTACACCTTC.

The chain employs TRBV4-1 and TRBJ2-3; D is unclear. The V gene lost 2 bases and the J gene lost 1 base, with 4 bases spanning the gap. CDR1 is MGHRA, CDR2 YSYEKL, per germline. The CDR3 spans 13 residues. The CDR3 spells CASSQTGTDTQYF. The CDR3 region has the DNA TGCGCCAGCAGCCAAACTGGCACAGATACGCAGTATTTT.

The chain employs TRBV2 and TRBJ2-2, with TRBD1 identical over 7 bases. Germline CDR1 reads SNHLY; CDR2 reads FYNNEI. V dropped 8 bases and J dropped 0; count of bases not matched to a gene: 6. CDR3 length equals 15 residues. The CDR3 here is CASRRGTANTGELFF. Here the CDR3 DNA reads TGTGCCAGCCGGCGAGGGACAGCGAACACCGGGGAGCTGTTTTTT.

This clone was seen just once. V and J are TRBV7-6 and TRBJ2-5, with TRBD1 identical over 9 bases. V shed 5 bases, J shed 3 bases, and the junction held 13 bases outside the gene matches. Germline V gives CDR1 SGHVS, CDR2 FNYEAQ. The CDR3 is 17 amino acids. CDR3 region: CASSKFRGQGDEETQYF. The CDR3 DNA reads as TGTGCCAGCAGCAAATTCCGGGGACAGGGAGATGAAGAGACCCAGTACTTC.

This rearrangement joins TRBV7-2 to TRBJ1-5, with D maybe TRBD1 (6 bases). Trimming took off 1 base at V and 1 base at J, with 11 bases between the two ends. CDR3 length: 16 residues. CDR1 SGHTA and CDR2 FQGNSA come from the germline V gene. Written as DNA, the CDR3 is TGTGCCAGCAGCTTAGGTTGGGGGCGAAGCAATCAGCCCCAGCATTTT. Translation: CASSLGWGRSNQPQHF.

V usage is TRBV29-1 and J usage is TRBJ2-5, with D perhaps matching TRBD1 (6 bases). Per the germline V gene, CDR1 is SQVTM and CDR2 is ANQGSEA. There are 14 residues in the CDR3. Trimming shortened V by 6 bases and J by 5 bases, and 19 bases separated the two germline ends. The CDR3 spells CSVSLQGWGETQYF. For the CDR3, the DNA is TGCAGCGTCTCGCTACAGGGTTGGGGTGAGACCCAGTACTTC.

The V and J genes are TRBV5-1 and TRBJ2-2; 9 nucleotides match TRBD2. Germline V CDR1 and CDR2: SGHRS, YFSETQ. This CDR3 region has 18 residues. V was clipped by 0 bases and J by 4 bases; unmatched bases: 10. The CDR3: CASSLAILAGETTGELFF. CDR3 nucleotide sequence: TGCGCCAGCAGCTTGGCTATATTAGCGGGAGAGACCACCGGGGAGCTGTTTTTT.

V gene TRBV18 combines with J gene TRBJ1-2; D may be TRBD1 (5 bases). The V end was cut by 0 bases, the J end by 6 bases, with 14 bases between. This CDR3 spans 15 amino acids. Germline CDR1 reads KGHSH; CDR2 reads LQKENI. CDR3 sequence: CASSPPGEGGDGYTF. CDR3 coding DNA: TGTGCCAGCTCACCACCGGGGGAGGGCGGAGATGGCTACACCTTC. Variable domain in full (rest from reference TRBV18 and TRBJ1-2): NAGVMQNPRHLVRRRGQEARLRCSPMKGHSHVYWYRQLPEEGLKFMVYLQKENIIDESGMPKERFSAEFPKEGPSILRIQQVVRGDSAAYFCASSPPGEGGDGYTFGSGTRLTVV.

J is TRBJ2-5 and V is TRBV5-6; 8 bases match TRBD2. The V segment lost 4 bases and the J segment 4 bases; nucleotides outside the gene matches: 9. The CDR3 runs to 15 residues. Germline CDR1 is SGHDT and CDR2 is YYEEEE. The CDR3 DNA reads TGTGCCAGCAGCACGCCCACAAGCGGGAGAGAGACCCAGTACTTC. As protein: CASSTPTSGRETQYF. The whole variable domain, filled in from reference TRBV5-6 and TRBJ2-5, reads DAGVTQSPTHLIKTRGQQVTLRCSPKSGHDTVSWYQQALGQGPQFIFQYYEEEERQRGNFPDRFSGHQFPNYSSELNVNALLLGDSALYLCASSTPTSGRETQYFGPGTRLLVL.

This clone was seen more than once but under ten times. DNA of the CDR3: TGTGCCAGCAGCCCTCCTGCGGGCTATGGCTACACCTTC. Translated, it gives CASSPPAGYGYTF. The chain is built from TRBV7-9 and TRBJ1-2, with D uncertain. CDR3 size: 13 residues. V lost 5 bases and J lost 4, with 11 bases in between. Germline V gene sequence: CDR1 SEHNR, CDR2 FQNEAQ (reference sequence).

This chain links TRBV24-1 with TRBJ1-2; D call uncertain. Germline CDR1 is KGHDR and CDR2 is SFDVKD. V was pared by 4 bases and J by 8 bases, with 10 bases between. The CDR3 totals 12 residues. CDR3 nucleotide sequence: TGTGCCACCAGTGAGCGGACTACAGGCTACACCTTC. It encodes CATSERTTGYTF.